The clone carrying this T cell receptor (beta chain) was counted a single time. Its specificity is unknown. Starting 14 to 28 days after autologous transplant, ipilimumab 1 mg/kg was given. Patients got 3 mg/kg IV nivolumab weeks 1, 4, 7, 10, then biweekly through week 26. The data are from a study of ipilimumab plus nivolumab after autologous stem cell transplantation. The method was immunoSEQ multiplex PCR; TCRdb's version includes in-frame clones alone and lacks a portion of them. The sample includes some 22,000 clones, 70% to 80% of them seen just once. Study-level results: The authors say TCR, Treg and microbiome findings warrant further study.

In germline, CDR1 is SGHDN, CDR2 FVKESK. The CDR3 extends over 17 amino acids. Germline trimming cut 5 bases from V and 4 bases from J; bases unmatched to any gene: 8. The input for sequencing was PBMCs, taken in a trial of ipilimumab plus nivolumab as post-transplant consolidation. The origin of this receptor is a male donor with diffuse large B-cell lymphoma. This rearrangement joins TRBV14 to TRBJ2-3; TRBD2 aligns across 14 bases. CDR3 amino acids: CASSFRLAGGLADTQYF. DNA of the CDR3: TGTGCCAGCAGCTTCCGACTAGCGGGGGGGCTCGCAGATACGCAGTATTTT.